The 24 T cell receptor beta chains below were found in one sample sequenced in a study of OX40 agonist ivuxolimab in advanced cancers. The repertoire was sequenced with immunoSEQ multiplex PCR; TCRdb's copy has only in-frame clones and lacks some. This repertoire shows around 21,000 clones, under 90% found once; its top ten account for more than 35%. The specimen comprised CD4+ or CD8+ T cells sorted from blood, sampled in a trial of the OX40 agonist ivuxolimab. All receptors come from an adult with an advanced solid tumor such as melanoma, head and neck, liver or kidney cancer.

The CDR3 region is CASRLAGYEQYF. The CDR3 DNA reads TGTGCCAGCAGACTCGCGGGCTACGAGCAGTACTTC. The rearrangement links TRBV6-1 to TRBJ2-7; possibly TRBD2 for D (5 bases). Germline CDR1 and CDR2: MNHNS and SASEGT. The CDR3 totals 12 residues. V was pared by 6 bases and J by 3 bases, with 9 bases between.

The chain combines TRBV5-4 with TRBJ2-4; TRBD1 is a possible D gene (6 bases). The CDR3 is 13 amino acids. Germline CDR1 reads SGHNT; CDR2 reads YYREEE (reference sequence). Trimming pared 4 bases from V and 3 bases from J, leaving 8 bases between. CDR3 bases: TGTGCCAGCAGCCCGGACAGCAAAAACATTCAGTACTTC. It is translated as CASSPDSKNIQYF. The whole variable domain, filled in from reference TRBV5-4 and TRBJ2-4, reads ETGVTQSPTHLIKTRGQQVTLRCSSQSGHNTVSWYQQALGQGPQFIFQYYREEENGRGNFPPRFSGLQFPNYSSELNVNALELDDSALYLCASSPDSKNIQYFGAGTRLSVL.

This rearrangement joins TRBV11-2 to TRBJ2-3; D is perhaps TRBD2 (5 bases). This CDR3 region has 18 residues. Deletions cut 3 bases from V and 2 bases from J, with 21 bases between. CDR1 SGHAT and CDR2 FQNNGV come from the germline V gene. The CDR3 sequence: CASSFGGVGGYFTDTQYF. CDR3 DNA: TGTGCCAGCAGCTTCGGTGGAGTGGGCGGGTACTTCACAGATACGCAGTATTTT.

The genes are TRBV28 and TRBJ1-4; TRBD1 aligns across 7 bases. Trimming cost V 1 base and J 7 bases; bases outside gene matches: 3. Germline-derived CDR1 and CDR2 are MDHEN and SYDVKM. The CDR3 has 14 amino acids. The CDR3 here is CASSLYRGSEKLFF. DNA of the CDR3: TGTGCCAGCAGTTTATACAGGGGTAGTGAAAAACTGTTTTTT.

The V gene is TRBV27, the J gene TRBJ2-7, with 9 bases that match TRBD1. The CDR3 consists of 16 residues. In germline, CDR1 is MNHEY, CDR2 SMNVEV (reference sequence). V dropped 0 bases and J dropped 1; count of bases not matched to a gene: 4. CDR3 loop: CASSLSGTGTSYEQYF. For the CDR3, the DNA is TGTGCCAGCAGTTTATCCGGGACAGGGACTTCCTACGAGCAGTACTTC.

The V call is TRBV2, the J call TRBJ2-1; the D is unclear. The germline CDR1 and CDR2 sequences are SNHLY and FYNNEI. CDR3 length equals 12 residues. The V and J ends lost 10 bases and 8 bases respectively, with 15 bases between them. The CDR3 DNA is TGTGCCATCCCTTTAGCTACCGATGAGCAGTTCTTC. This gives the protein CAIPLATDEQFF. The full variable domain, rest sourced from reference TRBV2 and TRBJ2-1, is EPEVTQTPSHQVTQMGQEVILRCVPISNHLYFYWYRQILGQKVEFLVSFYNNEISEKSEIFDDQFSVERPDGSNFTLKIRSTKLEDSAMYFCAIPLATDEQFFGPGTRLTVL.

This clone was seen more than once but under ten times. The chain carries TRBV7-9 and TRBJ1-5, with TRBD1 identical over 8 bases. Germline values: CDR1 SEHNR, CDR2 FQNEAQ (reference sequence). The CDR3 loop spans 14 amino acids. With 5 bases clipped from V and 3 bases from J, the junction kept 3 bases outside the gene matches. Here the CDR3 DNA reads TGTGCCAGCAGCCCGACAGGGGACAATCAGCCCCAGCATTTT. This translates into CASSPTGDNQPQHF.

For this clone: The same CDR3 is also encoded by other DNA sequences in this sample. The genes are TRBV4-1 and TRBJ2-1; 9 bases are a match to TRBD1. From germline, CDR1 is MGHRA and CDR2 YSYEKL. The CDR3 is 16 residues long. Trimming took 1 base from V and 0 from J; bases not matched to a gene: 1. CDR3 in DNA: TGCGCCAGCAGCCAAGGGGACAGGGTCTCCTACAATGAGCAGTTCTTC. Encoded protein: CASSQGDRVSYNEQFF.

The chain links TRBV27 to TRBJ1-1; unclear D gene. This CDR3 contains 14 residues. Germline values: CDR1 MNHEY, CDR2 SMNVEV (reference sequence). With 2 bases removed from V and 5 bases from J, the gap between germline ends came to 12 bases. CDR3 nucleotide sequence: TGTGCCAGCAGTTTAATGATTTTGGGAACTGAAGCTTTCTTT. Its protein is CASSLMILGTEAFF.

This chain connects TRBV7-6 to TRBJ1-1; 7 nucleotides agree with TRBD1. From germline, CDR1 is SGHVS and CDR2 FNYEAQ. Trimming removed 5 bases from V and 1 base from J; junction bases left unmatched: 4. This CDR3 comprises 14 residues. The CDR3 sequence: CASSIGQENTEAFF. For the CDR3, the DNA is TGTGCCAGCAGCATTGGACAGGAGAACACTGAAGCTTTCTTT.

The gene calls are TRBV27 and TRBJ1-5; D call uncertain. Trimming pared 1 base from V and 2 bases from J, leaving 12 bases between. Germline V gives CDR1 MNHEY, CDR2 SMNVEV (reference sequence). There are 16 residues in the CDR3. This CDR3 is CASSLYARQGNQPQHF. CDR3 bases: TGTGCCAGCAGTTTATACGCCAGGCAAGGCAATCAGCCCCAGCATTTT.

The chain joins TRBV5-1 to TRBJ2-2; D is tentatively TRBD1 or TRBD2 (5 bases each). This CDR3 is 16 amino acids long. Germline CDR1 and CDR2: SGHRS and YFSETQ. V lost 5 bases to trimming and J lost 6 bases, with 20 bases between them. The CDR3 region has the DNA TGCGCCAGCAGGGACTTCGAGACGGGGCCTGCCGGGGAGCTGTTTTTT. It encodes CASRDFETGPAGELFF.

By share of the sample, this clone is medium-sized. The chain combines TRBV28 with TRBJ2-3; 13 bases fit TRBD2. V lost 9 bases to trimming and J lost 5 bases; unmatched junction nucleotides: 11. CDR1 and CDR2 (germline): MDHEN, SYDVKM. The CDR3 loop spans 16 amino acids. CDR3 nucleotides: TGTGCCAGAATAAGCACTAGCGGGGGGGCCGGAGATACGCAGTATTTT. It is translated as CARISTSGGAGDTQYF.

The rearrangement links TRBV27 to TRBJ1-5, with D maybe TRBD1 (6 bases). From germline, CDR1 is MNHEY and CDR2 SMNVEV (reference sequence). Trimming took 6 bases from V and 0 from J, leaving 18 bases between them. The CDR3 length is 17 residues. DNA of the CDR3: TGTGCCAGCAGATCTACGGGGGGGGCCTATAGCAATCAGCCCCAGCATTTT. Translated: CASRSTGGAYSNQPQHF.

The chain combines TRBV7-9 with TRBJ2-2, with D possibly being TRBD1 (6 bases). Trimming stripped 4 bases from V and 0 bases from J, with 15 bases between. This CDR3 contains 17 residues. Germline lookup yields CDR1 SEHNR and CDR2 FQNEAQ (reference sequence). The CDR3 loop reads CASSWQVDRPNTGELFF. The DNA for the CDR3 is TGTGCCAGCAGCTGGCAAGTTGACAGGCCGAACACCGGGGAGCTGTTTTTT.

This chain joins TRBV2 and TRBJ2-3, with TRBD1 as a possible D gene (5 bases). V was pared by 3 bases and J by 6 bases, with 13 bases between. The CDR3 contains 14 residues. CDR1 and CDR2 from the germline V gene are SNHLY and FYNNEI. The chain's CDR3 is CASSEGLGEDTQYF. DNA for the CDR3: TGTGCCAGCAGTGAGGGGCTAGGAGAGGATACGCAGTATTTT.

CDR3 loop: CASSQDRGRETQYF. The CDR3, as DNA: TGTGCCAGCAGTCAGGACAGGGGGCGAGAGACCCAGTACTTC. This chain connects TRBV28 to TRBJ2-5; 11 nucleotides align to TRBD1. The junction had 3 bases not matched to a gene; V was cut back by 5 bases and J by 4 bases. Germline loops: CDR1 MDHEN, CDR2 SYDVKM. CDR3 size: 14 residues.

This clone was detected once. V and J are TRBV28 and TRBJ1-2; D is perhaps TRBD1 (5 bases). The ends were cut back, 2 bases at V and 7 bases at J, with 8 bases in the middle. The CDR3 has 12 amino acids. Germline-derived CDR1 and CDR2 are MDHEN and SYDVKM. The CDR3 nucleotides read TGTGCCAGCAGTTTACAGGGCCCTGGCTACACCTTC. It specifies CASSLQGPGYTF.

The chain combines TRBV9 with TRBJ2-7; the match to TRBD2 covers 8 bases. CDR1 SGDLS and CDR2 YYNGEE come from the germline V gene. V was pared by 4 bases and J by 4 bases, with 10 bases of the junction left unmatched. This CDR3 comprises 15 residues. CDR3 nucleotides: TGTGCCAGCAGCTCCCAGACCGGGGGGGGATACGAGCAGTACTTC. It yields the protein CASSSQTGGGYEQYF.

The V and J genes are TRBV9 and TRBJ2-5; D unclear. This CDR3 region has 15 residues. The germline V gene encodes CDR1 SGDLS and CDR2 YYNGEE. V shed 1 base and J shed 4 bases, with 14 bases lying between them. This CDR3 reads CASSVKDRLRETQYF. CDR3 bases: TGTGCCAGCAGCGTAAAGGACCGCTTACGAGAGACCCAGTACTTC.

This clone showed up just a few times. No DNA is shown, since the ends of the CDR3 on it are uncertain; the CDR3 is the one TCRdb lists. This rearrangement joins TRBV6-1 to TRBJ2-1; the D call in the table, TRBD2, was not verified against the DNA. Germline loops: CDR1 MNHNS, CDR2 SASEGT. Ends included, the CDR3 has 11 residues. The CDR3 loop reads CATDFGNEQFF.

This clone occurred a few times. The V gene is TRBV14, the J gene TRBJ1-1; the D gene is possibly TRBD1 (6 bases). The ends were cut back, 4 bases at V and 2 bases at J, with 11 bases in the middle. This CDR3 region has 14 residues. Germline CDR1 and CDR2: SGHDN and FVKESK. In DNA, the CDR3 is TGTGCCAGCAGCCGAACAGGGAGTAACACTGAAGCTTTCTTT. Amino acids: CASSRTGSNTEAFF.

V is TRBV11-2 and J is TRBJ1-1; a weak D match, TRBD1 (5 bases). Germline CDR1 reads SGHAT; CDR2 reads FQNNGV. This CDR3 spans 11 amino acids. V was clipped by 8 bases and J by 7 bases, with 11 bases between them. CDR3 sequence (DNA): TGTGCCAGCCGGAGACAGAATGAAGCTTTCTTT. It is translated as CASRRQNEAFF.

The rearrangement joins TRBV5-6 to TRBJ2-7; the D gene is possibly TRBD2 (6 bases). CDR1 SGHDT and CDR2 YYEEEE come from the germline V gene. The CDR3 totals 14 residues. V dropped 3 bases and J dropped 6 bases, with 16 bases sitting between them. The CDR3 DNA is TGTGCCAGCAGCTGGGGGGAGGATCGGGGCGAGCAGTACTTC. The encoded protein is CASSWGEDRGEQYF.